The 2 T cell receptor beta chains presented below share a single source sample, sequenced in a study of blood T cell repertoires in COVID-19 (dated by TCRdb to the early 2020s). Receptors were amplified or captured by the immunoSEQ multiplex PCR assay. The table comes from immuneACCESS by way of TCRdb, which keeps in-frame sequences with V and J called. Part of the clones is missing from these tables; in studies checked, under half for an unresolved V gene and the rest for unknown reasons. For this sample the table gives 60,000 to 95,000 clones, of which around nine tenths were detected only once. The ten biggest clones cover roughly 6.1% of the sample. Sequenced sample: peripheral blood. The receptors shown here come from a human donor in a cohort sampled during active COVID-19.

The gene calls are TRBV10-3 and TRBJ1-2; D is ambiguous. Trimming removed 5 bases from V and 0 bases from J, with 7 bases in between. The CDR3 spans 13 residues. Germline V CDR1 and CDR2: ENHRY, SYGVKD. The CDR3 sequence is CAISNAANYGYTF. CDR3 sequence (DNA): TGTGCCATCAGTAACGCAGCTAACTATGGCTACACCTTC.

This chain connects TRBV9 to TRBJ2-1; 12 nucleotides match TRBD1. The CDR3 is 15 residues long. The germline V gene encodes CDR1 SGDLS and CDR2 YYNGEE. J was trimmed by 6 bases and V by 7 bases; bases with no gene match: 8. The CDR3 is CASGRGQGASNEQFF. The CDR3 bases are TGTGCCAGCGGGAGGGGACAGGGGGCGAGCAATGAGCAGTTCTTC.